The present T cell receptor (beta chain) was sequenced within a study of Ad26.COV2.S vaccination and SARS-CoV-2 variants. Study context: Recipients of Ad26.COV2.S got it intramuscularly, once or twice 56 days apart. Overall study results and limits: Vaccinees reportedly had broad spike-specific CD8+ and CD4+ T cell responses. Vaccinated and placebo-treated recipients had similar non-spike TCR breadth.

Comment on this clone: The antigen remains undetermined.

Germline V lookup: CDR1 SEHNR, CDR2 FQNEAQ (reference sequence). J was trimmed by 8 bases and V by 5 bases; bases with no gene match: 8. The CDR3 is 15 amino acids. Treatment given: roughly 18 received Ad26.COV2.S at low or high dose, single or two shots; about 5 received placebo; per-sample allocation not given. Each sample was drawn 63 days after the first injection (of vaccine or placebo). TCRdb keeps only in-frame clones here, not all; method: immunoSEQ multiplex PCR. The repertoire includes 300,000 to 400,000 clones, approximately 80% of them detected once, and around 2% sits in the top ten. The TCR was taken from a person between 18 and 60 years old who received the Ad26.COV2.S COVID-19 vaccine or a placebo. The V and J genes are TRBV7-9 and TRBJ1-6; TRBD1 aligns across 8 bases. The sample in question was peripheral blood, obtained in a trial of Ad26.COV2.S vaccine versus placebo. The CDR3 region has the DNA TGTGCCAGCAGCCCCTGGACAGGGCAGGATTCACCCCTCCACTTT. It is translated as CASSPWTGQDSPLHF.